The 23 T cell receptor beta chains below come from one sample, sequenced in a study of naive and memory T cell subsets. Both TRBC1 and TRBC2 were covered by a beta constant-region primer of two equimolar oligonucleotides. TCRdb reprocessed the UMI-ligation and nested PCR reads via MiXCR and lists one record per CDR3 protein. The data contain roughly 31,000 distinct CDR3 sequences, around 11% of them singletons. Sequencing input: effector memory CD4+ T cells from blood. Subset reported: effector memory, CD45RA- CD27-. The receptors shown here come from a human donor in good health.

The CDR3 nucleotides are TGCAGCCACAGAATGGGCCTTGGGACTGAAGCTTTCTTT. Translation gives CSHRMGLGTEAFF. The V and J genes are TRBV29-1 and TRBJ1-1; D gene ambiguous. Germline loops: CDR1 SQVTM, CDR2 ANQGSEA. This CDR3 comprises 13 residues. The V end lost 8 bases, the J end lost 5 bases, and 18 bases lay between the germline ends.

A few counts support this clonotype. The genes are TRBV18 and TRBJ1-1, with D tentatively TRBD1 (6 bases). This CDR3 has 14 residues. Per germline, CDR1 KGHSH and CDR2 LQKENI. Trimming left V 5 bases short and J 1 base short, with 11 bases between. The CDR3 coding sequence is TGTGCCAGCTCATTTATACAGGGGAACACTGAAGCTTTCTTT. Residues: CASSFIQGNTEAFF.

In the case of this clonotype: An end of the junction does not agree with germline; a read error may underlie this. The V call is TRBV7-9, the J call TRBJ2-7; 8 positions agree with TRBD1. This CDR3 has 12 amino acids. Germline CDR1 SEHNR, CDR2 FQNEAQ (reference sequence). The CDR3 nucleotides read TGTGCCAGCAGCTCCTGGACAGGGCCAAGAAACTTC. Translation gives CASSSWTGPRNF.

V usage is TRBV6-1 and J usage is TRBJ2-4; either TRBD1 or TRBD2 may fit D (6 bases each). This CDR3 is 14 amino acids long. The V gene's germline CDR1 is MNHNS and CDR2 SASEGT. Deletions cut 10 bases from V and 6 bases from J, with 19 bases between. This chain's CDR3 is CATPAPGALNIQYF. The CDR3 nucleotides read TGTGCCACCCCGGCCCCGGGGGCCCTAAACATTCAGTACTTC.

In this sample, this clonotype is medium-sized. The chain is built from TRBV27 and TRBJ1-3; D uncertain. The germline V gene has CDR1 MNHEY and CDR2 SMNVEV (reference sequence). The CDR3 totals 15 residues. Trimming removed 5 bases from V and 4 bases from J, with 15 bases in between. CDR3 residues: CASSPSRDSGNTIYF. In DNA form, the CDR3 reads TGTGCCAGCAGTCCGAGCCGTGATTCCGGAAACACCATATATTTT.

This clonotype occurred a few times. This chain joins TRBV20-1 and TRBJ2-7; D unresolved. Trimming stripped 3 bases from V and 6 bases from J, with 12 bases between. In germline, CDR1 is DFQATT, CDR2 SNEGSKA (reference sequence). The CDR3 consists of 12 residues. DNA of the CDR3: TGCAGTGCTAGGCCCTCCAGTCGCGAGCAGTACTTC. Translating gives CSARPSSREQYF.

This clonotype has ten or more counts. The rearrangement uses TRBV20-1 and TRBJ1-5; D gene uncertain. The CDR3 runs 14 residues. Trimming stripped 3 bases from V and 3 bases from J, with 12 bases between. Per germline, CDR1 DFQATT and CDR2 SNEGSKA (reference sequence). Here the CDR3 reads CSARLSGLNQPQHF. Written as DNA, the CDR3 is TGCAGTGCTAGGTTATCAGGCCTCAATCAGCCCCAGCATTTT.

The genes are TRBV12-3 or TRBV12-4 and TRBJ2-5, with D perhaps matching TRBD1 or TRBD2 (6 bases each). Trimming pared 4 bases from V and 2 bases from J, leaving 11 bases between. This CDR3 is 14 amino acids long. The CDR3 loop is CASSWGDKQETQYF. CDR3 DNA sequence: TGTGCCAGCAGTTGGGGGGACAAGCAAGAGACCCAGTACTTC.

This chain connects TRBV27 to TRBJ2-4, with 9 nucleotides matching TRBD1. The V and J ends lost 6 bases and 6 bases, in that order; junction bases with no gene match: 3. The CDR3 is 13 residues long. Germline CDR1 MNHEY, CDR2 SMNVEV (reference sequence). The chain's CDR3 is CASRPTGGNIQYF. DNA for the CDR3: TGTGCCAGCAGACCGACAGGGGGAAACATTCAGTACTTC.

This chain connects TRBV7-2 to TRBJ2-7, with 10 bases aligning to TRBD1. With 5 bases clipped from V and 4 bases from J, the junction kept 17 bases outside the gene matches. The CDR3 runs to 18 residues. Germline CDR1 reads SGHTA; CDR2 reads FQGNSA. CDR3 nucleotides: TGTGCCAGCAGCCCGGTACCCCCGCGACAGGGGGCAGGGTACGAGCAGTACTTC. It yields the protein CASSPVPPRQGAGYEQYF.

This clonotype was detected ten times or more. The CDR3 region has the DNA TGTGCCAGCAGCACTCTGACTAGCTATGGGACCCAGTACTTC. This gives the protein CASSTLTSYGTQYF. The gene calls are TRBV11-2 and TRBJ2-5, with 7 bases that match TRBD2. This CDR3 region has 14 residues. The V and J ends lost 5 bases and 7 bases, in that order; junction bases with no gene match: 10. Per germline, CDR1 SGHAT and CDR2 FQNNGV. The complete variable domain, with remaining parts taken from reference TRBV11-2 and TRBJ2-5, reads EAGVAQSPRYKIIEKRQSVAFWCNPISGHATLYWYQQILGQGPKLLIQFQNNGVVDDSQLPKDRFSAERLKGVDSTLKIQPAKLEDSAVYLCASSTLTSYGTQYFGPGTRLLVL.

The chain employs TRBV11-2 and TRBJ1-1, with D unclear. Germline loops: CDR1 SGHAT, CDR2 FQNNGV. V lost 5 bases to trimming and J lost 6 bases, with 13 bases between them. The CDR3 has 13 residues. CDR3 sequence (DNA): TGTGCCAGCAGCACAGTGAGGGAGGCTGAAGCTTTCTTT. The encoded protein is CASSTVREAEAFF. Supplemented by reference TRBV11-2 and TRBJ1-1, the full variable domain reads EAGVAQSPRYKIIEKRQSVAFWCNPISGHATLYWYQQILGQGPKLLIQFQNNGVVDDSQLPKDRFSAERLKGVDSTLKIQPAKLEDSAVYLCASSTVREAEAFFGQGTRLTVV.

The genes are TRBV7-9 and TRBJ2-5, with D maybe TRBD2 (6 bases). The length of the CDR3 is 14 residues. Per germline, CDR1 SEHNR and CDR2 FQNEAQ (reference sequence). V lost 1 base, J lost 5 bases, and 11 bases lay in between. The CDR3 reads CASSLVGGVETQYF. Written as DNA, the CDR3 is TGTGCCAGCAGCTTAGTGGGGGGTGTGGAGACCCAGTACTTC. The full variable domain, completed using reference TRBV7-9 and TRBJ2-5, is DTGVSQNPRHKITKRGQNVTFRCDPISEHNRLYWYRQTLGQGPEFLTYFQNEAQLEKSRLLSDRFSAERPKGSFSTLEIQRTEQGDSAMYLCASSLVGGVETQYFGPGTRLLVL.

This clonotype was seen only a few times. The chain carries TRBV12-3 or TRBV12-4 and TRBJ2-1; weak D call: TRBD1 (6 bases). This CDR3 contains 13 residues. The V end was cut by 6 bases, the J end by 5 bases, with 11 bases between. This CDR3 is CASSPRQDNEQFF. CDR3 DNA sequence: TGTGCCAGCAGCCCGCGACAGGACAATGAGCAGTTCTTC.

This clonotype was observed at least ten times. This chain uses TRBV7-9 with TRBJ2-1, with 7 bases identical to TRBD1. The germline V gene encodes CDR1 SEHNR and CDR2 FQNEAQ (reference sequence). This CDR3 has 14 residues. V shed 5 bases, J shed 5 bases, and the junction held 6 bases outside the gene matches. The CDR3 sequence: CASSPQGTDNEQFF. Written as DNA, the CDR3 is TGTGCCAGCAGCCCTCAAGGGACAGACAATGAGCAGTTCTTC.

J is TRBJ1-1 and V is TRBV5-1; tentatively, D is TRBD1 (5 bases). The CDR3 consists of 14 residues. From germline, CDR1 is SGHRS and CDR2 YFSETQ. V gave up 4 bases and J gave up 5 bases, with 15 bases separating them. CDR3 nucleotide sequence: TGCGCCAGCAGCGGGGGACGGCGGGGGACTGAAGCTTTCTTT. This codes for CASSGGRRGTEAFF.

This clonotype was detected only a few times. The chain carries TRBV12-3 or TRBV12-4 and TRBJ2-5; TRBD2 matches 7 bases. The CDR3 is 13 residues long. J was trimmed by 5 bases and V by 4 bases; bases with no gene match: 4. In DNA, the CDR3 is TGTGCCAGCAGTTCCAGCGGGACGGAGACCCAGTACTTC. Amino acid sequence: CASSSSGTETQYF.

This clonotype was seen repeatedly, ten times or more. The CDR3 reads CASGRAALVTEAFF. DNA for the CDR3: TGTGCCAGCGGAAGAGCAGCGCTTGTCACTGAAGCTTTCTTT. The chain is built from TRBV12-3 or TRBV12-4 and TRBJ1-1; no firm D call. This CDR3 spans 14 amino acids. Deletions cut 8 bases from V and 4 bases from J, with 17 bases between.

This clonotype was seen only a few times. The rearrangement joins TRBV5-5 to TRBJ1-5, with TRBD1 matching 8 bases. The germline gives CDR1 SGHKS, CDR2 YYEKEE (reference sequence). V was clipped by 5 bases and J by 4 bases; unmatched bases: 8. The CDR3 spans 15 residues. Here the CDR3 reads CASRLGQDENQPQHF. The CDR3 coding sequence is TGTGCCAGCAGGCTGGGACAGGACGAAAATCAGCCCCAGCATTTT.

This clonotype was counted only a few times. The chain links TRBV12-3 or TRBV12-4 to TRBJ1-4; no firm D call. The germline V and J ends were trimmed by 1 base and 5 bases, with 11 bases remaining between them. The CDR3 consists of 15 residues. In DNA form, the CDR3 reads TGTGCCAGCAGTTTAGGGTTGGGAGAGAATGAAAAACTGTTTTTT. Translated: CASSLGLGENEKLFF.

V gene TRBV11-2 combines with J gene TRBJ2-3, with 9 bases matching TRBD1. The CDR3 is made up of 16 amino acids. Germline V CDR1 and CDR2: SGHAT, FQNNGV. The V gene end was trimmed by 3 bases and the J gene end by 1 base; junction bases not matched to a gene: 5. This chain's CDR3 is CASSLGQGSRTDTQYF. CDR3 DNA: TGTGCCAGCAGCTTGGGACAGGGTTCGCGCACAGATACGCAGTATTTT.

This clonotype occurred many times. The chain carries TRBV20-1 and TRBJ2-7; no firm D call. Trimming pared 3 bases from V and 2 bases from J, leaving 17 bases between. This CDR3 has 15 amino acids. In germline, CDR1 is DFQATT, CDR2 SNEGSKA (reference sequence). The CDR3 sequence is CSASEPRRSPYEQYF. Here the CDR3 DNA reads TGCAGTGCTAGTGAACCTAGGCGGAGCCCCTACGAGCAGTACTTC.

Points on this clonotype: This may arise from a read error, as a much more abundant clone is one base away. This chain connects TRBV5-4 to TRBJ1-4; 7 bases line up with TRBD1. This CDR3 contains 14 residues. Germline-derived CDR1 and CDR2 are SGHNT and YYREEE (reference sequence). With 8 bases clipped from V and 4 bases from J, the junction kept 8 bases outside the gene matches. The CDR3 coding sequence is TGTGCCAGAAGCCTGGGACAGAATAATGAAAAACTGTTTTTT. This encodes CARSLGQNNEKLFF.